This T cell receptor beta chain was recovered during a study of cytomegalovirus exposure and HLA in healthy donors (dated by TCRdb to about 2017). For the study in its entirety: In an earlier analysis of 450 to 750 of the donors, 276 Gb of sequence data and approximately 120 million unique TCR beta sequences from roughly 200 million T cells were reported. A separate validation cohort of approximately 120 different subjects was used in addition to the roughly 640-subject first cohort. A later genetic analysis used genome-wide SNP genotypes for about 60% of the 666 donors, treating that subset as a discovery cohort. An early release that covered 640 HLA-typed donors contained about 300 gigabases of sequencing data and tens of millions of unique TCR sequences. The study aimed to test whether signatures of past pathogen exposure could be identified by cataloging public T cell receptors. The number of typed donors differed by locus: about 620-630 for A, B, C, DRB1 and DQB1; approximately 540 for DQA1; over 600 for DPA1; and roughly 490 for DPB1. The study profiled the T cell repertoires of hundreds of subjects by immunosequencing and related them to cytomegalovirus serostatus. Every discovery cohort repertoire had been produced on one sequencing platform. In an earlier analysis of around 540 of the donors, high-throughput TCR beta sequencing was used to judge whether each TCR beta V gene segment behaved as functional or pseudogenic. Of the 300 to 500 genotyped donors, roughly 80% were placed in the genetic ancestry cluster associated with self-reported Caucasian donors. Class I and class II HLA loci were covered by the typing at four-digit resolution. Alongside the repertoire data, information on donor age, sex, ethnicity and CMV serostatus was compiled. To predict cytomegalovirus infection status, the study brought together high-throughput TCR immunosequencing, statistical association of individual TCRs with disease status, and machine learning. In the later analysis, no new phenotypic data were used to find candidate immune exposures; instead, reliance was placed on TCR beta sequences and their occurrence across donors. In a later analysis, previously published TCR beta repertoires from 670 or so donors were re-analyzed and high-resolution HLA genotyping was added so that TCR occurrence patterns could be studied. A few DR-DQ haplotypes were handled as single units for association and clustering because linkage in the cohort was strong. Among approximately 370 genotyped donors of the cohort, an average of about 220,000 unique TCR beta nucleotide sequences was sequenced per donor, of which about 18% were non-productive.

The CDR1 and CDR2 encoded by the germline V gene are SGHTA and FQGTGA. From its cysteine to its phenylalanine, the CDR3 spans 13 amino acids. The only DNA kept is the CDR3, 39 bases in frame from the first base. Trimming removed 3 bases from V and 6 bases from J; the gene matches leave 1 base unexplained. Preparation of the library involved the immunoSEQ multiplex PCR assay. For the multiplex PCR, a mixture combining 60 forward primers for TCR Vbeta segments and 13 reverse primers for TCR Jbeta segments was used. A multiplex PCR assay on genomic DNA amplified the CDR3 region of rearranged TCR beta genes. The Illumina HiSeq System was used to sequence the amplified TCR beta libraries as 87-base-pair reads. For the original study's pipeline: In a later analysis, tens of millions of unique TCR beta chains were counted across the roughly 700 repertoires, and some 10 million of these chains were shared by at least two donors. A nearest-neighbor algorithm error-corrected the raw reads and collapsed the reads into unique sequences, merging closely related sequences to remove PCR and sequencing errors. V, D and J gene segments were assigned by aligning CDR3 sequences to IMGT reference sequences. For a sequence to be retained, a match of at least six nucleotides to both a V gene segment and a J gene segment was required. A rearrangement counted as productive if the CDR3 had no stop codons and remained in frame with V and J, and every other rearrangement counted as non-productive. Following IMGT convention, CDR3 was defined as the stretch from the second conserved V-encoded cysteine up to the conserved J-encoded phenylalanine. In an earlier analysis of roughly 610 of the donors, sequences lacking an unambiguous match to a single V gene segment were excluded. An earlier analysis of several hundred of the donors called V segments functional above 56.7% productive rearrangements and segregating when the between-donor standard deviation exceeded 5%. To diagnose cytomegalovirus status from the catalog of TCR beta chain sequences, a statistical classification framework was built. V and J gene assignment, in a later analysis, came from comparing TCR nucleotide sequences with IMGT/GENE-DB human TR gene sequences. Using the TCRdist pipeline, a later analysis assigned CDR3 sequences along with most-parsimonious VDJ recombination scenarios. In a later analysis, each TCR beta chain was defined by its CDR3 amino acid sequence together with its V-gene family, and reads without a unique V-gene family were excluded. In a later analysis, fewer than 600 highly shared, low-generation-probability nucleotide sequences were removed to address suspected cross-contamination and a sequencing artifact. For each public chain, a later analysis derived a clonal expansion index from normalized ranks of inferred template counts within each repertoire. In a later analysis, generation probabilities were computed using a VDJ recombination model fitted to out-of-frame rearrangements, and the results were checked against IGoR. In a later analysis, hypergeometric tests were used to score TCR-TCR, TCR-HLA and TCR-CMV co-occurrence, with a repertoire-size bias correction applied to TCR pairs. A later analysis estimated false discovery rates by permuting HLA or CMV assignments 20 times. In a later analysis, co-occurring TCRs were grouped using DBSCAN, and TCRdist sequence similarity was added for clustering within HLA-allele-positive subsets. Co-occurrence clustering excluded repertoires with fewer than 30,000 or more than 120,000 public chains, plus five with anomalous nucleotide sharing. The source is immuneACCESS, and TCRdb retained only in-frame sequences with V and J called. Part of the clones is not carried over; for the studies checked, unresolved V genes explain less than half of this, and the remainder is unexplained. V and J calls plus clone size are reproduced from that table; the DNA served to infer D and trimming. This sample gives about 150,000 clones in total; less than 85% of them show up just once. The top ten clonotypes cover 4.8% of the sample.

With regard to this clone: Its antigen is not yet known. Within one base of it there is no much larger clone, and no base qualities were kept.

In total, 666 healthy bone marrow donors made up the cohort. At the time of sampling, all cohort members were nominally healthy, though unrecorded immune exposures were likely present. The donor tested CMV seronegative, placing the donor among the roughly 400 seronegative members of the cohort. Each donor provided a peripheral blood sample, and peripheral blood mononuclear cells were used for TCR beta sequencing. The Qiagen DNeasy Blood Extraction Kit was used to extract genomic DNA from the blood cell samples. The paper as a whole reports these results and caveats: Across donors, most TCR sequences were observed very rarely, whereas some public TCRs were present in many individuals. The authors suggested that the approach could potentially be generalized to other disease states and immunological phenotypes. Strong co-occurrence of HLA alleles, especially DR and DQ, made assigning TCR associations to individual alleles difficult. V-gene and J-gene trimming of TCR beta chains was associated with a missense DCLRE1C variant in a later genetic analysis, and the association was replicated in an independent cohort. A further reported finding was that TCR beta sequences accurately predicted the HLA-A and HLA-B alleles for most subjects in the first cohort. In both the original and validation cohorts, the classifier was reported to diagnose cytomegalovirus status with high specificity and sensitivity. A cluster of highly shared sequence variants was judged likely to be a technical artifact of the sequencing pipeline. Compared with the approximately 600-donor mean, donors in an Asian-associated ancestry cluster had fewer N-insertions in productive TCRs, according to a later genetic analysis. Sequencing depth was assumed to be roughly uniform across donors in the presence/absence analyses, though that assumption may not hold. A later analysis associated 15,000 or so TCR beta sequences with specific HLA alleles at a false discovery rate of 0.05. In a later analysis, several top co-occurrence clusters were reported to appear linked to parvovirus B19, influenza, CMV and Epstein-Barr virus. This cohort had only TCR beta chains sequenced, and the lack of alpha or paired-chain data limited which features could be detected. A few of the identified cytomegalovirus-associated TCR beta chains were confirmed in vitro to be specific for cytomegalovirus antigens. Some IMGT-functional V segments, including TRBV6-2 and TRBV6-3, could not be distinguished by the 87-base-pair reads and were therefore excluded. In a later analysis, the rate of TCR association differed among HLA loci, with DRB1 alleles having the most associated TCRs and HLA-C alleles having the fewest. Immune exposure information for the cohort was limited to CMV serostatus. Approximately 16 rarely observed V segments, including chromosome 9 orphons, were excluded from the earlier analysis of about 600 of the donors because counts were too low. Correlated functional status among segregating V segments might reflect linkage disequilibrium, but an unknown experimental factor could not be ruled out. The study listed 170 or so TCR beta chains as associated with cytomegalovirus. Most CMV-associated TCR beta chains appeared to be HLA-restricted in a later analysis, and the HLA associations seemed to be driven largely by CMV exposure. Broadly in line with IMGT annotations, most TCR beta V segments showed up in productive rearrangements about 87% or about 30% of the time in an earlier analysis of several hundred of the donors. Because HLA typing was missing for some donors at each locus, association tests included only the typed subset. In a later analysis, HLA-associated TCR beta chains showed more clonal expansion and lower generation probabilities than non-associated chains that were equally common.

Sequenced: PBMCs. The receptor's source is a young man in good health and CMV-seronegative. Rearrangement joined TRBV7-3 to TRBJ2-2; 7 central bases correspond to TRBD2. The nucleotides read TGTGCCAGCAGCTTGAGCGGGGCCGGGGAGCTGTTTTTT. Translated, it gives CASSLSGAGELFF.